This T cell receptor (beta chain) was captured in a study of cytotoxic CD8 clonotypes in ibrutinib-treated CLL. Study details: The subjects consisted of about eleven relapsed/refractory and more than 14 treatment-naive individuals, with approximately 18 IGHV unmutated. After treatment lasting a median roughly 13 months, range 6 to 36, response samples were collected.

The V gene lost 5 bases and the J gene lost 7 bases, with 12 bases spanning the gap. This CDR3 region has 13 residues. CDR1 SGHTA and CDR2 FQGNSA come from the germline V gene. Clones were sequenced by immunoSEQ multiplex PCR, and TCRdb holds only the in-frame ones, with some missing. This sample yields 45,000 or so clones, of which over 60% are seen a single time; around an eighth belongs to the top ten. Concerning this clone: Its antigen is as yet unknown.

Study results and caveats: Clonality (at baseline) was higher than in age-matched healthy donors and tracked circulating CD8+ T-cell counts. Baseline levels were approached again at progression, after clonality had risen at ibrutinib response.

The rearrangement joins TRBV7-2 to TRBJ1-5; D call uncertain. The input for sequencing was PBMCs, taken after 12 months of ibrutinib treatment. This TCR came from a human donor with chronic lymphocytic leukemia. DNA of the CDR3: TGTGCCAGCAGCCCAGAGAGGGAGCAGCCCCAGCATTTT. Its translation is CASSPEREQPQHF.